What follows are 17 T cell receptor beta chains derived from one specimen sequenced in a study of vaccination and CD4 T cells after COVID-19. The antigens for these receptors are not known. Stated time point: late sampling 161 to 241 days after vaccination in a few convalescent patients. Treatment of the sample: roughly 10-day PBMC culture with coronavirus spike peptide pools or control peptides (ViraFEST assay). Scientists ran DNA taken from cultured CD4+ T cells through the Oncomine TCR Beta short-read assay for sequencing. TCRdb itself ran the PCR reads through MiXCR, one entry per CDR3 protein. The sample has roughly 20,000 distinct CDR3 sequences; around 37% are singletons. The sequenced sample was CD4+ T cells from blood, cultured in vitro, obtained about 7 months after SARS-CoV-2 vaccination. Every receptor here comes from a human donor who had recovered from COVID-19.

The V gene is TRBV7-9, the J gene TRBJ2-7; D uncertain. The CDR3 covers 12 residues. Deletions cut 3 bases from V and 0 bases from J, with 3 bases between. Germline V lookup: CDR1 SEHNR, CDR2 FQNEAQ (reference sequence). CDR3 protein: CASSFSSYEQYF. The CDR3 DNA reads TGTGCCAGCAGCTTCTCCTCCTACGAGCAGTACTTC.

The rearrangement links TRBV7-8 to TRBJ2-1; 9 positions agree with TRBD2. The germline CDR1 and CDR2 sequences are SGHVS and FQNEAQ. This CDR3 is built from 15 residues. The V gene end was trimmed by 0 bases and the J gene end by 5 bases; junction bases not matched to a gene: 2. CDR3 residues: CASSLATSGNNEQFF. The CDR3, as DNA: TGTGCCAGCAGCTTAGCGACTAGCGGTAACAATGAGCAGTTCTTC.

This clonotype has only one observation. The chain carries TRBV6-6 and TRBJ2-7; D tentatively fits TRBD1 or TRBD2 (6 bases each). V was clipped by 0 bases and J by 2 bases, with 11 bases between them. Germline V gene data show CDR1 as MNHNY and CDR2 as SVGAGI (reference sequence). This CDR3 has 15 amino acids. The CDR3 nucleotides are TGTGCCAGCAGTTACTCGACAGGACTAACCTACGAGCAGTACTTC. Its translation is CASSYSTGLTYEQYF.

This chain uses TRBV2 with TRBJ1-6, with a tentative D call TRBD1 (5 bases). Germline V gene sequence: CDR1 SNHLY, CDR2 FYNNEI. The CDR3 has 16 amino acids. Trimming removed 0 bases from V and 7 bases from J, with 13 bases in between. The CDR3 DNA follows: TGTGCCAGCAGTGAAGCGGGAGGGGCCCTCAATTCACCCCTCCACTTT. It encodes CASSEAGGALNSPLHF.

This clonotype was recorded a few times. This chain uses TRBV10-1 with TRBJ2-1; possibly TRBD1 for D (7 bases). V was pared by 6 bases and J by 4 bases, with 10 bases between. The CDR3 has 13 residues. From germline, CDR1 is WNHNN and CDR2 SYGVQD (reference sequence). DNA for the CDR3: TGCGCCAGCAGGCGGGACAGATACAATGAGCAGTTCTTC. Translated: CASRRDRYNEQFF.

This chain joins TRBV29-1 and TRBJ2-2; 8 nucleotides line up with TRBD1. Losses at the gene ends were 8 bases for V and 1 base for J; bases not matched to a gene: 6. CDR3 length: 14 amino acids. Germline lookup yields CDR1 SQVTM and CDR2 ANQGSEA. The CDR3 reads CSHNGQGNTGELFF. The CDR3 DNA reads TGCAGCCACAATGGACAGGGGAACACCGGGGAGCTGTTTTTT.

This clonotype is a singleton in its sample. The chain links TRBV6-2 or TRBV6-3 to TRBJ2-5; D gene unclear. The CDR3 runs 16 residues. Per the germline V gene, CDR1 is MNHEY and CDR2 is SVGEGT. Trimming stripped 2 bases from V and 4 bases from J, with 17 bases between. The CDR3: CASSYVSPIVRETQYF. CDR3 in DNA: TGTGCCAGCAGTTACGTGTCCCCCATAGTCCGAGAGACCCAGTACTTC.

This clonotype was counted between two and nine times. The V call is TRBV7-9, the J call TRBJ2-7; TRBD2 is a possible D gene (5 bases). The CDR3 is made up of 15 amino acids. CDR1 is SEHNR, CDR2 FQNEAQ, per germline (reference sequence). V gave up 5 bases and J gave up 5 bases, with 19 bases separating them. The CDR3 DNA is TGTGCCAGCAGCCTCCCTTCCGGGCGGGCGGACGAGCAGTACTTC. It encodes CASSLPSGRADEQYF.

The chain couples TRBV7-9 to TRBJ2-2, with D unclear. Germline V gene data show CDR1 as SEHNR and CDR2 as FQNEAQ (reference sequence). The CDR3 consists of 15 residues. Trimming took 3 bases from V and 0 from J, leaving 8 bases between them. CDR3 coding DNA: TGTGCCAGCAGCTTTTTCGCCGCGAACACCGGGGAGCTGTTTTTT. This codes for CASSFFAANTGELFF.

This clonotype was counted between two and nine times. The chain uses TRBV20-1 and TRBJ1-1, with 8 positions matching TRBD1. Germline V CDR1 and CDR2: DFQATT, SNEGSKA (reference sequence). The V segment lost 6 bases and the J segment 3 bases; nucleotides outside the gene matches: 9. This CDR3 contains 14 residues. CDR3 residues: CSAPGQGLYTEAFF. The CDR3 region has the DNA TGCAGTGCGCCCGGACAGGGCTTGTACACTGAAGCTTTCTTT.

This clonotype was observed a handful of times. The chain is built from TRBV12-3 or TRBV12-4 and TRBJ2-7, with 11 bases identical to TRBD2. The CDR3 is 14 residues long. The junction had 6 bases not matched to a gene; V was cut back by 2 bases and J by 9 bases. The CDR3 nucleotides read TGTGCCAGCAGTTTAATAGCGGGAGGGAGTGGGCAGTACTTC. Translation gives CASSLIAGGSGQYF.

This chain connects TRBV27 to TRBJ2-1; D unclear. The CDR3 covers 14 residues. V was cut by 0 bases and J by 4 bases, with 7 bases left in between. Germline V gene data show CDR1 as MNHEY and CDR2 as SMNVEV (reference sequence). This chain's CDR3 is CASSLSAKYNEQFF. The CDR3 region has the DNA TGTGCCAGCAGTTTATCGGCAAAATACAATGAGCAGTTCTTC.

The chain combines TRBV11-2 with TRBJ2-7; 10 nucleotides align to TRBD1. Germline trimming cut 5 bases from V and 4 bases from J; bases unmatched to any gene: 8. This CDR3 has 15 residues. Germline V lookup: CDR1 SGHAT, CDR2 FQNNGV. CDR3 in amino acids: CASSPRGQGPYEQYF. The CDR3, as DNA: TGTGCCAGCAGCCCTCGGGGACAGGGGCCATACGAGCAGTACTTC.

Comment on this clonotype: At one end the junction does not follow the germline gene, possibly because of a read error. V gene TRBV6-5 combines with J gene TRBJ2-3; 10 positions match TRBD1. Per the germline V gene, CDR1 is MNHEY and CDR2 is SVGAGI. There are 15 residues in the CDR3. The CDR3 spells CAGSYGTGDTDTQYF. As DNA, the CDR3 is TGTGCCGGCAGTTACGGGACAGGGGACACAGATACGCAGTATTTT.

This clonotype was found a few times. CDR3: CSASTSGSSGANVLTF. The CDR3 nucleotides are TGCAGTGCTTCGACTAGCGGTAGCTCTGGGGCCAACGTCCTGACTTTC. J is TRBJ2-6 and V is TRBV20-1, with 9 bases aligning to TRBD2. Trimming took 5 bases from V and 0 from J; bases not matched to a gene: 5. CDR3 length: 16 residues. The germline V gene has CDR1 DFQATT and CDR2 SNEGSKA (reference sequence).

This clonotype was recorded a few times. The chain couples TRBV6-1 to TRBJ2-2; 7 bases align to TRBD1. This CDR3 contains 13 residues. Germline V gene lookup returns CDR1 MNHNS and CDR2 SASEGT. Trimming at V came to 7 bases and at J to 6 bases, leaving 5 bases not matched to a gene. CDR3 loop: CASKGGASGELFF. The CDR3 bases are TGTGCCAGCAAAGGGGGCGCGTCCGGGGAGCTGTTTTTT.

This chain uses TRBV10-3 with TRBJ2-5, with unresolved D. The CDR3 has 12 amino acids. The V and J ends lost 3 bases and 9 bases respectively, with 11 bases between them. Germline V gene data show CDR1 as ENHRY and CDR2 as SYGVKD. The CDR3 sequence is CAISEDNLAQYF. Written as DNA, the CDR3 is TGTGCCATCAGTGAAGATAACCTGGCCCAGTACTTC.